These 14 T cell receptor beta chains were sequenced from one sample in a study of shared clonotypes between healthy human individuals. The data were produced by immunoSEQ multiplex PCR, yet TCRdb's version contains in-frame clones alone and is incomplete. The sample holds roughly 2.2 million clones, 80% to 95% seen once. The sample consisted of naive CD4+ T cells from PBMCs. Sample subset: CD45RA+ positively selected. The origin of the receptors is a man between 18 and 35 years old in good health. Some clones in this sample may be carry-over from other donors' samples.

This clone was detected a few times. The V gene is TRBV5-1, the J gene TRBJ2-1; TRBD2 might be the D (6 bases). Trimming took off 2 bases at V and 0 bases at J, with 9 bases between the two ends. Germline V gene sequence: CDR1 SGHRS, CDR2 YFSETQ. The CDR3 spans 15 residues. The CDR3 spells CASSLIGSSYNEQFF. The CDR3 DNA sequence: TGCGCCAGCAGCTTAATCGGGAGCTCCTACAATGAGCAGTTCTTC.

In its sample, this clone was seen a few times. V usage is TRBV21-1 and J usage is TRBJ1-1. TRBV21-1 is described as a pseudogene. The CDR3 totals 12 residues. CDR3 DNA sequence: TGTGCCAGCCCCACGGTCCCTCCTGAAGCTTTCTTT. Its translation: CASPTVPPEAFF.

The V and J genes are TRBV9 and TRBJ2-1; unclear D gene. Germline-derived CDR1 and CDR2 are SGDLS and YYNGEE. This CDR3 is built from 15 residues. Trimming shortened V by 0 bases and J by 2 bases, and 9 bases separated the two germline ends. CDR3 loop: CASSVAVSAYNEQFF. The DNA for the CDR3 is TGTGCCAGCAGCGTAGCGGTGTCTGCCTACAATGAGCAGTTCTTC.

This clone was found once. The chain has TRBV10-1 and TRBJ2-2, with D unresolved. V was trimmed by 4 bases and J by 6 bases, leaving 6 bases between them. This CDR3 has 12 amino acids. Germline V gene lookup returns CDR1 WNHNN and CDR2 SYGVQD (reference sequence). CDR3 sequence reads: CASSAGSGELFF. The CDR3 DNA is TGCGCCAGCAGTGCAGGATCCGGGGAGCTGTTTTTT.

Written as DNA, the CDR3 is TGTGCCAGCAGTTTCACAGGGGGACCTGGAAACACCATATATTTT. Translating it yields CASSFTGGPGNTIYF. This rearrangement joins TRBV27 to TRBJ1-3; 8 bases align to TRBD1. There are 15 residues in the CDR3. Germline trimming cut 3 bases from V and 2 bases from J; bases unmatched to any gene: 3. The germline V gene has CDR1 MNHEY and CDR2 SMNVEV (reference sequence).

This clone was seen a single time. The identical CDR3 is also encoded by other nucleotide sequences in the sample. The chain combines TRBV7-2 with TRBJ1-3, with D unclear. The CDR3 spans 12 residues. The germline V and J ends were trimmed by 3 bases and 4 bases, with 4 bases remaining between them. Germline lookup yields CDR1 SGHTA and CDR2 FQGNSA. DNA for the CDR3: TGTGCCAGCAGCTTGGGGGGAAACACCATATATTTT. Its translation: CASSLGGNTIYF.

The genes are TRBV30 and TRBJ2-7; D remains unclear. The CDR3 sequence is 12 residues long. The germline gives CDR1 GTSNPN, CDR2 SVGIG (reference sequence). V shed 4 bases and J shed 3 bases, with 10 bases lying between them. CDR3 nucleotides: TGTGCCTGGAACGAGCAATTCTACGAGCAGTACTTC. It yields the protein CAWNEQFYEQYF. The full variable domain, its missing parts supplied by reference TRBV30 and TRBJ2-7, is SQTIHQWPATLVQPVGSPLSLECTVEGTSNPNLYWYRQAAGRGLQLLFYSVGIGQISSEVPQNLSASRPQDRQFILSSKKLLLSDSGFYLCAWNEQFYEQYFGPGTRLTVT.

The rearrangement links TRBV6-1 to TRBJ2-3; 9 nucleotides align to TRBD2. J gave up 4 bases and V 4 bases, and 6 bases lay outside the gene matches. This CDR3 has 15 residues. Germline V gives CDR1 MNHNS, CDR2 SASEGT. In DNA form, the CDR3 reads TGTGCCAGCAGTGGTGCTAGCGGGAACCCAGATACGCAGTATTTT. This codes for CASSGASGNPDTQYF.

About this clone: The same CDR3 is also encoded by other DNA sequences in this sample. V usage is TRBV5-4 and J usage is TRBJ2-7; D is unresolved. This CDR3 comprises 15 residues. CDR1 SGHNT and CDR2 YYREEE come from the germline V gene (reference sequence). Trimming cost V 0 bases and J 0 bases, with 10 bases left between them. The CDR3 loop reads CASSLAGLSSYEQYF. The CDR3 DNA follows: TGTGCCAGCAGCTTGGCCGGGTTGAGCTCCTACGAGCAGTACTTC.

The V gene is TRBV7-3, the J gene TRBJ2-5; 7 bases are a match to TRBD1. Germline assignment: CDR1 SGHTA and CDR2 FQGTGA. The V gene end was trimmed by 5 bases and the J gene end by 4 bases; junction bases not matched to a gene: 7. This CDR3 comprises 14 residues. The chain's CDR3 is CASSPQGGGETQYF. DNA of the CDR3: TGTGCCAGCAGCCCCCAAGGGGGCGGAGAGACCCAGTACTTC.

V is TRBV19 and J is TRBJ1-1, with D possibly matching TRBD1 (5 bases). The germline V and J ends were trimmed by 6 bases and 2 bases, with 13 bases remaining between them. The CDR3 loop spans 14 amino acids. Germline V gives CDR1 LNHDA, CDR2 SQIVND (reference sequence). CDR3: CASRIQGVNTEAFF. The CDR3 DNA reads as TGTGCCAGTAGGATCCAGGGTGTAAACACTGAAGCTTTCTTT. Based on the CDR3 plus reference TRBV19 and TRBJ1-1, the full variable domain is DGGITQSPKYLFRKEGQNVTLSCEQNLNHDAMYWYRQDPGQGLRLIYYSQIVNDFQKGDIAEGYSVSREKKESFPLTVTSAQKNPTAFYLCASRIQGVNTEAFFGQGTRLTVV.

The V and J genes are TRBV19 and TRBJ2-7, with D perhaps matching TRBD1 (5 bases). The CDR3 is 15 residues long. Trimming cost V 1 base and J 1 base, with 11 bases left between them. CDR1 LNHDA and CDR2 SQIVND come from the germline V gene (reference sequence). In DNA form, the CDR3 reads TGTGCCAGTAGTATAGTGCGCGCAGGGTCCTACGAGCAGTACTTC. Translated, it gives CASSIVRAGSYEQYF.

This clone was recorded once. DNA of the CDR3: TGTGCCAGCAGCCACAAGACAGAACCTAATGAAAAACTGTTTTTT. It specifies CASSHKTEPNEKLFF. J is TRBJ1-4 and V is TRBV6-1; D is perhaps TRBD1 (5 bases). The CDR3 loop spans 15 amino acids. V was cut by 6 bases and J by 3 bases, with 14 bases left in between. Germline lookup yields CDR1 MNHNS and CDR2 SASEGT.

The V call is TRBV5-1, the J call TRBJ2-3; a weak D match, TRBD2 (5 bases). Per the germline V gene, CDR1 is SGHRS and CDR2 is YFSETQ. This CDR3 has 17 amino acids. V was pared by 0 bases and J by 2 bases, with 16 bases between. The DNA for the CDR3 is TGCGCCAGCAGCTTGGATCTAGCCCCACAGACCACAGATACGCAGTATTTT. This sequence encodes CASSLDLAPQTTDTQYF.